Below, 17 T cell receptor beta chains from the same sample are listed, as sequenced in a study of chemoradiotherapy in HPV16-positive cancers (dated by TCRdb to between 2021 and 2023). Library preparation employed the immunoSEQ multiplex PCR assay. The immuneACCESS repertoire file appears here via TCRdb, limited to in-frame rearrangements. These files lack a portion of the clones; in checked studies, under half of the deficit traces to unresolved V genes, and the cause of the others is not known. A total of thousands of clones appear in this sample, approximately 79% of them only once. The top ten clones comprise under 9.5% of the sample. Specimen: tumor tissue, collected from a patient who underwent chemoradiotherapy. The source of these receptors is a human donor with HPV-associated anogenital cancer.

This chain uses TRBV30 with TRBJ1-6; D uncertain. CDR3 length: 13 amino acids. Trimming cost V 2 bases and J 5 bases, with 7 bases left between them. Germline CDR1 is GTSNPN and CDR2 is SVGIG (reference sequence). The CDR3 DNA reads TGTGCCTGGAGTACCGGACATAATTCACCCCTCCACTTT. Its protein product is CAWSTGHNSPLHF. Looking up the rest from reference TRBV30 and TRBJ1-6 gives the full variable domain: SQTIHQWPATLVQPVGSPLSLECTVEGTSNPNLYWYRQAAGRGLQLLFYSVGIGQISSEVPQNLSASRPQDRQFILSSKKLLLSDSGFYLCAWSTGHNSPLHFGNGTRLTVT.

This chain uses TRBV6-5 with TRBJ1-1; D is perhaps TRBD1 (5 bases). Germline-derived CDR1 and CDR2 are MNHEY and SVGAGI. V was shortened by 3 bases and J by 7 bases, with 9 bases between the two germline ends. The CDR3 is 12 residues long. This CDR3 is CASSYLGDEAFF. The CDR3 DNA follows: TGTGCCAGCAGTTATTTAGGGGATGAAGCTTTCTTT.

The chain combines TRBV15 with TRBJ2-5; D remains ambiguous. Germline V CDR1 and CDR2: LNHNV, YYDKDF (reference sequence). Trimming took off 1 base at V and 4 bases at J, with 19 bases between the two ends. The CDR3 is made up of 17 amino acids. The CDR3 nucleotides are TGTGCCACCAGCAGAGGGGTCTTTAGCTCGGACGGAGAGACCCAGTACTTC. Amino acids: CATSRGVFSSDGETQYF.

The table lists this clone with a count of one. CDR3 protein: CASSQWTEYNEQFF. CDR3 coding DNA: TGCGCCAGCAGCCAATGGACGGAGTACAATGAGCAGTTCTTC. This chain joins TRBV4-1 and TRBJ2-1; D gene uncertain. In germline, CDR1 is MGHRA, CDR2 YSYEKL. Trimming removed 2 bases from V and 4 bases from J, with 9 bases in between. This CDR3 is 14 amino acids long.

CDR3 loop: CASSLRGAGELFF. In DNA, the CDR3 is TGTGCCAGCAGTTTAAGGGGGGCCGGGGAGCTGTTTTTT. The chain has TRBV28 and TRBJ2-2, with D perhaps TRBD1 or TRBD2 (6 bases each). Germline loops: CDR1 MDHEN, CDR2 SYDVKM. The CDR3 contains 13 residues. V dropped 2 bases and J dropped 6 bases, with 7 bases sitting between them.

The chain joins TRBV6-5 to TRBJ2-3; 8 bases are a match to TRBD2. Per the germline V gene, CDR1 is MNHEY and CDR2 is SVGAGI. The CDR3 consists of 15 residues. Trimming removed 0 bases from V and 9 bases from J; junction bases left unmatched: 8. In nucleotides, the CDR3 is TGTGCCAGCAGTTACTCGGCGGGGGGCCCCGAGACGCAGTATTTT. The encoded protein is CASSYSAGGPETQYF.

The chain employs TRBV7-2 and TRBJ2-7; 12 positions agree with TRBD1. Germline V CDR1 and CDR2: SGHTA, FQGNSA. The CDR3 runs 15 residues. Trimming removed 5 bases from V and 5 bases from J; junction bases left unmatched: 7. CDR3 DNA: TGTGCCAGCAGCCGTCTGGGACAGGGGGCGCACGAGCAGTACTTC. The encoded protein is CASSRLGQGAHEQYF.

The rearrangement links TRBV11-2 to TRBJ2-5, with TRBD1 matching 9 bases. The CDR3 is 16 amino acids. Looked up from germline, CDR1 is SGHAT and CDR2 is FQNNGV. The J segment lost 4 bases and the V segment lost 3 bases, leaving 9 bases of the junction unmatched. Here the CDR3 reads CASSFGGGQGIETQYF. The CDR3 region has the DNA TGTGCCAGCAGCTTTGGTGGAGGACAGGGGATAGAGACCCAGTACTTC.

The chain employs TRBV6-6 and TRBJ1-6, with D possibly being TRBD1 (5 bases). Germline-derived CDR1 and CDR2 are MNHNY and SVGAGI (reference sequence). The CDR3 is 13 amino acids. V was cut by 7 bases and J by 11 bases, with 15 bases left in between. The CDR3 reads CASKRGEGPPLHF. The CDR3 coding sequence is TGTGCCAGCAAAAGGGGCGAGGGGCCACCCCTCCACTTT.

The chain uses TRBV6-1 and TRBJ1-6; no clear D. Deletions cut 4 bases from V and 5 bases from J, with 3 bases between. The CDR3 covers 12 residues. Germline-derived CDR1 and CDR2 are MNHNS and SASEGT. The CDR3 nucleotides read TGTGCCAGCAGTGTAGATAATTCACCCCTCCACTTT. Encoded protein: CASSVDNSPLHF.

The chain carries TRBV6-5 and TRBJ2-7; no firm D call. The CDR3 spans 12 residues. Trimming shortened V by 10 bases and J by 2 bases, and 12 bases separated the two germline ends. CDR1 and CDR2 (germline): MNHEY, SVGAGI. The CDR3 loop reads CATFNGPYEQYF. The CDR3 region has the DNA TGTGCCACCTTTAACGGGCCCTACGAGCAGTACTTC.

A single count supports this clone. The chain is built from TRBV6-1 and TRBJ1-3; 10 nucleotides align to TRBD1. The CDR3 is 15 residues long. J gave up 4 bases and V 4 bases, and 4 bases lay outside the gene matches. Germline assignment: CDR1 MNHNS and CDR2 SASEGT. CDR3 loop: CASSGDRGWGNTIYF. The CDR3 DNA follows: TGTGCCAGCAGTGGGGACAGGGGCTGGGGAAACACCATATATTTT.

The rearrangement links TRBV5-1 to TRBJ2-7; D gene unclear. V was trimmed by 3 bases and J by 3 bases, leaving 10 bases between them. The CDR3 totals 13 residues. CDR1 and CDR2 from the germline V gene are SGHRS and YFSETQ. The CDR3 reads CASSYRADYEQYF. CDR3 coding DNA: TGCGCCAGCAGCTACCGGGCCGACTACGAGCAGTACTTC.

CDR3 in amino acids: CASSPSPGFRANYGYTF. The CDR3 region has the DNA TGTGCCAGCTCTCCCTCGCCAGGTTTTCGGGCTAACTATGGCTACACCTTC. The rearrangement links TRBV18 to TRBJ1-2; D is unclear. The CDR3 has 17 amino acids. CDR1 is KGHSH and CDR2 is LQKENI in the germline V gene. The germline V and J ends were trimmed by 6 bases and 0 bases, with 20 bases remaining between them. Filled out from reference TRBV18 and TRBJ1-2, the complete variable domain reads NAGVMQNPRHLVRRRGQEARLRCSPMKGHSHVYWYRQLPEEGLKFMVYLQKENIIDESGMPKERFSAEFPKEGPSILRIQQVVRGDSAAYFCASSPSPGFRANYGYTFGSGTRLTVV.

The J gene is TRBJ2-1, the V gene TRBV27; 8 nucleotides align to TRBD1. The length of the CDR3 is 14 residues. Germline CDR1 MNHEY, CDR2 SMNVEV (reference sequence). The V gene end was trimmed by 3 bases and the J gene end by 6 bases; junction bases not matched to a gene: 4. The CDR3 nucleotides read TGTGCCAGCAGTTTTTATACAGGGGGCAATGAGCAGTTCTTC. Amino acids: CASSFYTGGNEQFF.

This clone has a handful of counts. The CDR3 region has the DNA TGTGCCAGCAGTTACTCCCCGGACAGGAGAAATGAAAAACTGTTTTTT. Translation: CASSYSPDRRNEKLFF. The chain recombines TRBV6-5 with TRBJ1-4, with 7 bases identical to TRBD1. In germline, CDR1 is MNHEY, CDR2 SVGAGI. The CDR3 loop spans 16 amino acids. J gave up 5 bases and V 0 bases, and 6 bases lay outside the gene matches.

This clone occurred a few times. The rearrangement uses TRBV27 and TRBJ2-7, with TRBD1 identical over 9 bases. The V and J ends lost 5 bases and 2 bases, in that order; junction bases with no gene match: 10. This CDR3 has 16 residues. CDR1 is MNHEY and CDR2 is SMNVEV in the germline V gene (reference sequence). In DNA, the CDR3 is TGTGCCAGCAGTCCTCCCGGGGACAGGGTTCCCTACGAGCAGTACTTC. The encoded protein is CASSPPGDRVPYEQYF.